These 14 T cell receptor beta chains share one sample of origin, sequenced in a study of type 1 and type 2 diabetes patients. The PCR template was genomic DNA. The TCR beta CDR3 region was amplified using 30 forward and 13 reverse primers. TCRdb re-called the multiplex PCR reads through MiXCR, storing one row per CDR3 protein. Found here are 270,000 or so distinct CDR3 sequences, approximately 50% of them singletons; the top ten hold 12% to 15%. Sequencing was carried out using peripheral blood mononuclear cells (PBMCs). The origin of the receptors is a man between 18 and 35 years old with type 2 diabetes.

This chain links TRBV25-1 with TRBJ1-5; no clear D gene. The germline CDR1 and CDR2 sequences are MGHDK and SYGVNS. V lost 2 bases to trimming and J lost 0 bases, with 14 bases between them. CDR3 size: 17 residues. This CDR3 is CASSEGGSVHSNQPQHF. The CDR3 DNA reads TGTGCCAGCAGTGAAGGAGGGTCAGTCCATAGCAATCAGCCCCAGCATTTT.

The rearrangement uses TRBV20-1 and TRBJ1-2; possible D gene TRBD1, 5 bases. The germline gives CDR1 DFQATT, CDR2 SNEGSKA (reference sequence). V dropped 5 bases and J dropped 7 bases, with 11 bases sitting between them. The CDR3 spans 11 residues. The CDR3 spells CSAGDSVGYTF. CDR3 DNA: TGCAGTGCTGGCGACAGTGTTGGCTACACCTTC.

This clonotype was observed at least ten times. The chain combines TRBV25-1 with TRBJ1-1; 8 nucleotides match TRBD1. Germline CDR1 reads MGHDK; CDR2 reads SYGVNS. The CDR3 totals 13 residues. J lost 8 bases, V lost 7 bases, and 9 bases had no gene match. CDR3 nucleotide sequence: TGTGCCAGCACTCCGGGACAGGACCAAGAAGCTTTCTTT. This sequence encodes CASTPGQDQEAFF.

A word on this clonotype: Given a much more abundant clone one base away, this may be a read error. The chain joins TRBV7-2 to TRBJ2-2; unclear D gene. The V and J ends lost 2 bases and 4 bases respectively, with 2 bases between them. CDR1 and CDR2 from the germline V gene are SGHTA and FQGNSA. This CDR3 spans 12 amino acids. The CDR3 loop is CASSLFTGELFF. CDR3 coding DNA: TGTGCCAGCAGCTTATTCACCGGGGAGCTGTTTTTT. Drawing the rest from reference TRBV7-2 and TRBJ2-2, the complete variable domain is GAGVSQSPSNKVTEKGKDVELRCDPISGHTALYWYRQSLGQGLEFLIYFQGNSAPDKSGLPSDRFSAERTGGSVSTLTIQRTQQEDSAVYLCASSLFTGELFFGEGSRLTVL.

This chain links TRBV20-1 with TRBJ1-1; no firm D call. This CDR3 has 12 amino acids. Trimming took 6 bases from V and 1 from J, leaving 9 bases between them. From germline, CDR1 is DFQATT and CDR2 SNEGSKA (reference sequence). CDR3 protein: CSATSENTEAFF. In DNA, the CDR3 is TGCAGTGCCACCTCAGAGAACACTGAAGCTTTCTTT.

The chain couples TRBV5-1 to TRBJ1-6; 7 positions agree with TRBD1. This CDR3 contains 18 residues. Germline CDR1 SGHRS, CDR2 YFSETQ. V lost 3 bases, J lost 0 bases, and 9 bases stayed unmatched. DNA of the CDR3: TGCGCCAGCAGCTCTACCCGACAGGGTAGCTCCTATAATTCACCCCTCCACTTT. Encoded protein: CASSSTRQGSSYNSPLHF.

This chain joins TRBV12-3 or TRBV12-4 and TRBJ2-1; unclear D gene. The CDR3 covers 14 residues. The V end was cut by 6 bases, the J end by 0 bases, with 9 bases between. The CDR3 DNA follows: TGTGCCAGCAGAAGTTCCAGCTCCTACAATGAGCAGTTCTTC. This encodes CASRSSSSYNEQFF.

The rearrangement links TRBV2 to TRBJ1-2; no clear D gene. This CDR3 is built from 13 residues. Germline V gene data show CDR1 as SNHLY and CDR2 as FYNNEI. Deletions cut 6 bases from V and 7 bases from J, with 15 bases between. Written as DNA, the CDR3 is TGTGCCAGCAGCGAGATCCCACGGGGTGGCTACACCTTC. Protein product: CASSEIPRGGYTF.

This chain connects TRBV19 to TRBJ2-1; TRBD2 matches at 11 bases. Germline V gene sequence: CDR1 LNHDA, CDR2 SQIVND (reference sequence). This CDR3 region has 18 residues. Trimming took 5 bases from V and 4 from J; bases not matched to a gene: 13. CDR3 amino acids: CASSSLASGRPGYNEQFF. The CDR3 DNA sequence: TGTGCCAGTAGTTCTCTGGCTAGCGGGAGGCCGGGGTACAATGAGCAGTTCTTC. Looking up the rest from reference TRBV19 and TRBJ2-1 gives the full variable domain: DGGITQSPKYLFRKEGQNVTLSCEQNLNHDAMYWYRQDPGQGLRLIYYSQIVNDFQKGDIAEGYSVSREKKESFPLTVTSAQKNPTAFYLCASSSLASGRPGYNEQFFGPGTRLTVL.

The chain employs TRBV12-3 or TRBV12-4 and TRBJ2-5; 7 bases map to TRBD1. The V gene end was trimmed by 5 bases and the J gene end by 3 bases; junction bases not matched to a gene: 6. This CDR3 is built from 14 residues. Here the CDR3 reads CASSIQGPEETQYF. The CDR3, as DNA: TGTGCCAGCAGTATACAGGGGCCAGAAGAGACCCAGTACTTC.

This chain connects TRBV12-3 or TRBV12-4 to TRBJ2-7; a weak D match, TRBD1 (6 bases). The tail of the sequence fits TRBJ2-1 better, so the J call may be wrong. The length of the CDR3 is 13 residues. This CDR3 is CASRQDSSYEQFF. The CDR3 region has the DNA TGTGCCAGCAGACAGGACAGTTCCTACGAGCAGTTCTTC.

V is TRBV27 and J is TRBJ2-1, with 7 bases identical to TRBD2. This CDR3 comprises 16 residues. Trimming took 2 bases from V and 8 from J; bases not matched to a gene: 12. CDR1 is MNHEY and CDR2 is SMNVEV in the germline V gene (reference sequence). CDR3 in amino acids: CASSLGGGSILHEQFF. CDR3 sequence (DNA): TGTGCCAGCAGTTTAGGAGGCGGGAGTATACTTCATGAGCAGTTCTTC.

The chain is built from TRBV7-8 and TRBJ1-5, with D possibly matching TRBD1 (6 bases). Deletions cut 6 bases from V and 4 bases from J, with 13 bases between. The CDR3 is 14 residues long. CDR1 is SGHVS and CDR2 is FQNEAQ in the germline V gene. The CDR3: CASSPQQGNQPQHF. The CDR3, as DNA: TGTGCCAGCAGTCCTCAACAGGGAAATCAGCCCCAGCATTTT.

The chain joins TRBV7-2 to TRBJ1-2; 9 bases map to TRBD1. The germline gives CDR1 SGHTA, CDR2 FQGNSA. This CDR3 region has 14 residues. Losses at the gene ends were 5 bases for V and 8 bases for J; bases not matched to a gene: 9. The CDR3, as DNA: TGTGCCAGCAGCCCTACAGGGGGCGCGTACGGCTACACCTTC. Amino acid sequence: CASSPTGGAYGYTF.